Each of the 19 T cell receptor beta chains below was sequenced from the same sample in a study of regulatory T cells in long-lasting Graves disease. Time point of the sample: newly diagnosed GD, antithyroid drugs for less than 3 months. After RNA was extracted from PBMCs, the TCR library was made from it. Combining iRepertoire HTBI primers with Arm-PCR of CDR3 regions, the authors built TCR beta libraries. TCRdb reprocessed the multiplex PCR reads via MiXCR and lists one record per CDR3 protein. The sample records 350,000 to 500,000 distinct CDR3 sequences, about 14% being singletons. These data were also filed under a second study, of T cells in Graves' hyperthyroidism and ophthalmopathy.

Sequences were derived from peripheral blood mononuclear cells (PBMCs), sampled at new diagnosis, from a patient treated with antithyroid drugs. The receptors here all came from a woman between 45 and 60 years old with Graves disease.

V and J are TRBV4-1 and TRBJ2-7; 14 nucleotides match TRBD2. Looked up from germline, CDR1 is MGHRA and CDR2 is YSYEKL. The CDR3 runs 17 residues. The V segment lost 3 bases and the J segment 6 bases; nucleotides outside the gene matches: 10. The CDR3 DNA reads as TGCGCCAGCAGCCACTCGGAGACTAGCGGGAGGGCCGTCGAGCAGTACTTC. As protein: CASSHSETSGRAVEQYF.

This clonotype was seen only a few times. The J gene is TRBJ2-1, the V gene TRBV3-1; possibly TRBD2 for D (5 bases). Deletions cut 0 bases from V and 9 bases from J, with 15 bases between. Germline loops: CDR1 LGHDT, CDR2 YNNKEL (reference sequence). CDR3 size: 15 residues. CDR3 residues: CASSQERVGDAEQFF. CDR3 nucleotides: TGTGCCAGCAGCCAAGAGAGGGTCGGTGATGCTGAGCAGTTCTTC.

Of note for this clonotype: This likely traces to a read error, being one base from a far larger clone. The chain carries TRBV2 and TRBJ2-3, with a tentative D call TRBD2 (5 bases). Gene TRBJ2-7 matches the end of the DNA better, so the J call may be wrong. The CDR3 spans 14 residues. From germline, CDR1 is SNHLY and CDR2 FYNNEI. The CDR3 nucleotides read TGTGCCAGCAGAGAGGGATGGGGCTCCTACGAGCAGTACTTC. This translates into CASREGWGSYEQYF.

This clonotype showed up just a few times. CDR3 nucleotides: TGCAGCGTTGTCCAGGGGGGCTCTGGGGCCAACGTCCTGACTTTC. Translating gives CSVVQGGSGANVLTF. The chain couples TRBV29-1 to TRBJ2-6, with D perhaps TRBD1 (7 bases). The CDR3 has 15 residues. The V gene's germline CDR1 is SQVTM and CDR2 ANQGSEA. Trimming removed 4 bases at V and 0 bases at J, with 10 bases between.

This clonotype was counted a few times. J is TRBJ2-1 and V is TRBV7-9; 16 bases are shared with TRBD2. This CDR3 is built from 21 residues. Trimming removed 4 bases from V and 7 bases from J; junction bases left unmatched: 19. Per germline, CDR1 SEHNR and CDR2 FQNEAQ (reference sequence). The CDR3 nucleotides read TGTGCCAGCAGCTCTGAAAAGGCCGGGACTAGCGGGAGGGCCTTGTATAATGAGCAGTTCTTC. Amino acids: CASSSEKAGTSGRALYNEQFF.

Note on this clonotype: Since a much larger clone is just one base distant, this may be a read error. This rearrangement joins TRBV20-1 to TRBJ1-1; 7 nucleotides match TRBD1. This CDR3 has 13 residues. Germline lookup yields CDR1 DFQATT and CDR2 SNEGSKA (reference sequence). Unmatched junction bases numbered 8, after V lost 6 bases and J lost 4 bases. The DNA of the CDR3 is TGCAGTGCGAGGGGGCAGGCGAGCACTGAAGCTTTCTTT. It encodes CSARGQASTEAFF.

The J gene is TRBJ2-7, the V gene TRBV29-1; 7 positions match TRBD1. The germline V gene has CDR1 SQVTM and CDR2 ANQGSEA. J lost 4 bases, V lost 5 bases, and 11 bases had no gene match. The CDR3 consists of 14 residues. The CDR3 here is CSVSAQGQAYEQYF. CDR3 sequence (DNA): TGCAGCGTTTCAGCACAGGGGCAAGCGTACGAGCAGTACTTC.

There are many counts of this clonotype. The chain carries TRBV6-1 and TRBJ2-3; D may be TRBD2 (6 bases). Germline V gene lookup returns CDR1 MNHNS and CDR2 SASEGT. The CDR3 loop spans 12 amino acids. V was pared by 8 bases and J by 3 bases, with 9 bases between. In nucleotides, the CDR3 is TGTGCCAGCCTACGGGGGACAGATACGCAGTATTTT. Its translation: CASLRGTDTQYF.

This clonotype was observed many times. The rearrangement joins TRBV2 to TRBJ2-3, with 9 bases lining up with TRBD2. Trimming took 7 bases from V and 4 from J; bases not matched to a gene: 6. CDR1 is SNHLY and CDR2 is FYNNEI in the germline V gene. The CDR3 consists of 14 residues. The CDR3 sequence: CASNLAGLSDTQYF. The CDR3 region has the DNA TGTGCCAGCAACCTAGCGGGACTATCAGATACGCAGTATTTT.

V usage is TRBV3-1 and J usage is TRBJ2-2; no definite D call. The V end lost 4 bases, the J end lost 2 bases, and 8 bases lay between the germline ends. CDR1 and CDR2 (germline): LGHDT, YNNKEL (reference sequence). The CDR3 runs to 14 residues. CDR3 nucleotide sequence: TGTGCCAGCAGCCCCACAAGAAACACCGGGGAGCTGTTTTTT. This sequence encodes CASSPTRNTGELFF.

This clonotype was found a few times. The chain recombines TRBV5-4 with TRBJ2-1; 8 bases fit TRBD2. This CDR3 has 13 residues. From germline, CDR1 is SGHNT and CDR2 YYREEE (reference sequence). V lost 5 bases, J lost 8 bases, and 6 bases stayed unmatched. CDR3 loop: CASSHFSGDEQFF. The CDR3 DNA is TGTGCCAGCAGTCATTTTAGCGGGGATGAGCAGTTCTTC.

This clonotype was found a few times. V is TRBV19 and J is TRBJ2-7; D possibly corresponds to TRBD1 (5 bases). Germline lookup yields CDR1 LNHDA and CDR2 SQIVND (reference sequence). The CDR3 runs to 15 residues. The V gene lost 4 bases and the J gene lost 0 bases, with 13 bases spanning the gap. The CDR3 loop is CASSKDSESSYEQYF. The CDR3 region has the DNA TGTGCCAGTAGTAAAGACAGCGAAAGCTCCTACGAGCAGTACTTC.

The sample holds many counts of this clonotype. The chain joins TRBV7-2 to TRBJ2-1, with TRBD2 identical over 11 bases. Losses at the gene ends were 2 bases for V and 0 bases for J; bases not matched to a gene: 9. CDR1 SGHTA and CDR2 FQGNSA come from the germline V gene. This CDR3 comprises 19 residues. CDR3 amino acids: CASSLPGLADISSYNEQFF. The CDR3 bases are TGTGCCAGCAGCTTACCGGGACTAGCGGATATCAGCTCCTACAATGAGCAGTTCTTC.

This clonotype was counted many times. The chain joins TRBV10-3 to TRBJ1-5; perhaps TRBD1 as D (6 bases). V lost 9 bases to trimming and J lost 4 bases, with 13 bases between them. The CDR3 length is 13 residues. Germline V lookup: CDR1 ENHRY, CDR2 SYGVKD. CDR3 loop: CAITRDTNQPQHF. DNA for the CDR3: TGTGCCATAACCCGGGACACTAATCAGCCCCAGCATTTT.

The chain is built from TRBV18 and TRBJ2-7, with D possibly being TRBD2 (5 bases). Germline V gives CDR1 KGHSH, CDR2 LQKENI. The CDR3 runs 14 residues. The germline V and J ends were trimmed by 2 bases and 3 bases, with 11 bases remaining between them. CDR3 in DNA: TGTGCCAGCTCACCATTGGGGAGCAACTACGAGCAGTACTTC. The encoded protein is CASSPLGSNYEQYF.

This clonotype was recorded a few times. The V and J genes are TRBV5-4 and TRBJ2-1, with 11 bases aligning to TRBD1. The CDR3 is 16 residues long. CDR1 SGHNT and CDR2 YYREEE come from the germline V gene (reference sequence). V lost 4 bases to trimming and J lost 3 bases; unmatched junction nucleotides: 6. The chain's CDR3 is CASSRSGTGGYNEQFF. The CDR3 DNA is TGTGCCAGCAGCCGATCTGGGACAGGGGGCTACAATGAGCAGTTCTTC. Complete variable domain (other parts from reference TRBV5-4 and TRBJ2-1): ETGVTQSPTHLIKTRGQQVTLRCSSQSGHNTVSWYQQALGQGPQFIFQYYREEENGRGNFPPRFSGLQFPNYSSELNVNALELDDSALYLCASSRSGTGGYNEQFFGPGTRLTVL.

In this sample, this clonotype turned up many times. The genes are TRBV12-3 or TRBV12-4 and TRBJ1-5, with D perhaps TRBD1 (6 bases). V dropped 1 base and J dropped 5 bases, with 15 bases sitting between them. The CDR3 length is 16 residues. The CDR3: CASSLGDRSEYQPQHF. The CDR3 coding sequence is TGTGCCAGCAGTTTAGGCGACAGGTCAGAGTATCAGCCCCAGCATTTT.

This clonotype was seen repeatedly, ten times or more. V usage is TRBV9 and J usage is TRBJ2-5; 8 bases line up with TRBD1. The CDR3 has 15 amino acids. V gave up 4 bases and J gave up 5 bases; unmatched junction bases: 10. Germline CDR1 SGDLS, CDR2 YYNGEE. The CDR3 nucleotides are TGTGCCAGCAGCCCAGGACAGGGTATATCGGAGACCCAGTACTTC. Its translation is CASSPGQGISETQYF.

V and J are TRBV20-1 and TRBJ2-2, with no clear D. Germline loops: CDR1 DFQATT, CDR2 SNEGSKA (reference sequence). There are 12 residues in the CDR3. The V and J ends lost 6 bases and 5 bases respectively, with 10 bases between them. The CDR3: CSAGPSTGELFF. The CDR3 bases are TGCAGTGCGGGCCCTTCTACCGGGGAGCTGTTTTTT.